This T cell receptor beta chain was captured by sequencing in a study of T cell changes during pregnancy in multiple sclerosis. TCRdb's copy holds only in-frame clones and misses some; the assay was immunoSEQ multiplex PCR. The sample has about 80,000 clones; 85% to 95% are singletons. J lost 8 bases, V lost 6 bases, and 8 bases had no gene match. The CDR3 is made up of 14 amino acids. The germline CDR1 and CDR2 sequences are MNHEY and SVGAGI. The source of this sequence is a female donor with multiple sclerosis, enrolled in a pregnancy study. The sample here was CD4+ T cells from peripheral blood mononuclear cells, taken before pregnancy. The gene calls are TRBV6-5 and TRBJ1-4, with 8 bases lining up with TRBD1. CDR3 amino acids: CASSPTGAGEKLFF. DNA for the CDR3: TGTGCCAGCAGCCCGACAGGGGCGGGGGAAAAACTGTTTTTT.